This T cell receptor beta chain stems from a study of OX40 agonist ivuxolimab in advanced cancers. The CDR3 has 17 residues. Losses at the gene ends were 5 bases for V and 1 base for J; bases not matched to a gene: 11. From germline, CDR1 is SGHNT and CDR2 YYREEE (reference sequence). Profiled with immunoSEQ multiplex PCR; TCRdb holds only in-frame clones, not every one. The table lists fewer than 80,000 clones, roughly 90% of them singletons. V is TRBV5-4 and J is TRBJ2-1; 8 bases are shared with TRBD2. The source material was CD4+ or CD8+ T cells sorted from blood, sampled in a trial of the OX40 agonist ivuxolimab. The source is an adult with an advanced solid tumor such as melanoma, head and neck, liver or kidney cancer. The CDR3 here is CASSLGLAGASYNEQFF. The CDR3 region has the DNA TGTGCCAGCAGTCTGGGGCTAGCGGGCGCTTCCTACAATGAGCAGTTCTTC.